The 24 T cell receptor beta chains in this list originate from one sample, sequenced in a study of Graves' ophthalmopathy and Graves' hyperthyroidism. Researchers took RNA transcripts and amplified TCR beta CDR3 regions from them. An opening RT-PCR round employed HTBI primers and preceded a second-round multiplex PCR. Each CDR3 protein gets one entry after TCRdb re-called the multiplex PCR reads with MiXCR. Seen here are about 640,000 distinct CDR3 sequences, over 40% observed once, and the top ten hold more than 2.5%. The specimen sequenced was peripheral blood. The source of these receptors is an adult man with Graves' ophthalmopathy.

In this sample, this clonotype turned up many times. CDR3 region: CASKFWTRVVSSPLHF. CDR3 DNA: TGTGCCAGCAAGTTTTGGACGAGGGTGGTAAGCTCACCCCTCCACTTT. V usage is TRBV6-6 and J usage is TRBJ1-6, with no clear D. Trimming shortened V by 7 bases and J by 10 bases, and 23 bases separated the two germline ends. Looked up from germline, CDR1 is MNHNY and CDR2 is SVGAGI (reference sequence). The CDR3 is 16 amino acids.

This rearrangement joins TRBV7-8 to TRBJ2-1, with 7 bases lining up with TRBD2. The CDR3 sequence is 14 residues long. Germline loops: CDR1 SGHVS, CDR2 FQNEAQ. With V trimmed by 5 bases and J by 10 bases, 11 bases remained unmatched. CDR3 residues: CASSPGTTPGEQFF. DNA for the CDR3: TGTGCCAGCAGCCCAGGGACTACTCCGGGGGAGCAGTTCTTC. Combining the CDR3 with reference TRBV7-8 and TRBJ2-1 gives the whole variable domain GAGVSQSPRYKVAKRGQDVALRCDPISGHVSLFWYQQALGQGPEFLTYFQNEAQLDKSGLPSDRFFAERPEGSVSTLKIQRTQQEDSAVYLCASSPGTTPGEQFFGPGTRLTVL.

This clonotype occurred many times. The chain couples TRBV6-4 to TRBJ1-6; D call uncertain. The length of the CDR3 is 14 residues. Germline V gene sequence: CDR1 MRHNA, CDR2 SNTAGT. V gave up 2 bases and J gave up 6 bases, with 8 bases separating them. The CDR3 DNA reads TGTGCCAGCAGTGACGGGTTTAGTAATTCACCCCTCCACTTT. Translated, it gives CASSDGFSNSPLHF.

Only one count was recorded for this clonotype. This sequence joins TRBV7-2 and TRBJ2-7; 9 bases are shared with TRBD1. With 6 bases clipped from V and 5 bases from J, the junction kept 8 bases outside the gene matches. Germline V gives CDR1 SGHTA, CDR2 FQGNSA. This CDR3 comprises 14 residues. CDR3 in DNA: TGTGCCAGCAGTCAAACAGGGGGCGCGGACGAGCAGTACTTC. Its translation is CASSQTGGADEQYF. Looking up the rest from reference TRBV7-2 and TRBJ2-7 gives the full variable domain: GAGVSQSPSNKVTEKGKDVELRCDPISGHTALYWYRQSLGQGLEFLIYFQGNSAPDKSGLPSDRFSAERTGGSVSTLTIQRTQQEDSAVYLCASSQTGGADEQYFGPGTRLTVT.

This clonotype has at least ten counts. CDR3 DNA: TGTGCCAGCAGCGTAACAGGGGGCGCTGTCAACGAGCAGTACTTC. It specifies CASSVTGGAVNEQYF. The chain joins TRBV7-9 to TRBJ2-7; 9 bases are shared with TRBD1. V lost 5 bases to trimming and J lost 5 bases; unmatched junction nucleotides: 10. Germline assignment: CDR1 SEHNR and CDR2 FQNEAQ (reference sequence). This CDR3 has 15 residues.

Comments on this clonotype: Given a much more abundant clone one base away, this may be a read error. The CDR3 loop reads CAGSRTGGTGANVLTF. The CDR3, as DNA: TGTGCCGGCAGCCGGACAGGGGGAACTGGGGCCAACGTCCTGACTTTC. This chain uses TRBV25-1 with TRBJ2-6, with 10 bases that match TRBD1. The CDR3 contains 16 residues. Germline V gives CDR1 MGHDK, CDR2 SYGVNS.

This clonotype was counted many times. This chain joins TRBV7-2 and TRBJ1-1, with D maybe TRBD1 (5 bases). CDR1 and CDR2 (germline): SGHTA, FQGNSA. Trimming shortened V by 6 bases and J by 2 bases, and 16 bases separated the two germline ends. CDR3 size: 15 residues. CDR3 residues: CASRQGWGINTEAFF. CDR3 nucleotides: TGTGCCAGCAGGCAAGGGTGGGGGATCAACACTGAAGCTTTCTTT.

The chain joins TRBV29-1 to TRBJ1-2; 8 nucleotides match TRBD1. The trim removed 3 bases at V and 7 bases at J, leaving 7 bases unmatched. The CDR3 is 13 amino acids. Germline V lookup: CDR1 SQVTM, CDR2 ANQGSEA. DNA for the CDR3: TGCAGCGTTGACGAGGACAGGGTCGGTGGCTACACCTTC. This sequence encodes CSVDEDRVGGYTF.

This clonotype was counted at least ten times. The J gene is TRBJ1-6, the V gene TRBV6-6, with 7 positions matching TRBD1. The V and J ends lost 0 bases and 4 bases, in that order; junction bases with no gene match: 0. Germline CDR1 and CDR2: MNHNY and SVGAGI (reference sequence). The CDR3 extends over 15 amino acids. The CDR3: CASSYSGQYNSPLHF. As DNA, the CDR3 is TGTGCCAGCAGTTACTCGGGACAGTATAATTCACCCCTCCACTTT.

This chain joins TRBV2 and TRBJ1-5; 8 nucleotides agree with TRBD1. The V segment lost 6 bases and the J segment 4 bases; nucleotides outside the gene matches: 8. Germline loops: CDR1 SNHLY, CDR2 FYNNEI. This CDR3 is 15 amino acids long. CDR3 loop: CASSLDRGFNQPQHF. The CDR3 DNA reads TGTGCCAGCAGCCTAGACAGGGGATTTAATCAGCCCCAGCATTTT. Full variable domain (missing parts from reference TRBV2 and TRBJ1-5): EPEVTQTPSHQVTQMGQEVILRCVPISNHLYFYWYRQILGQKVEFLVSFYNNEISEKSEIFDDQFSVERPDGSNFTLKIRSTKLEDSAMYFCASSLDRGFNQPQHFGDGTRLSIL.

V gene TRBV2 combines with J gene TRBJ2-2; no firm D call. Germline V gene lookup returns CDR1 SNHLY and CDR2 FYNNEI. This CDR3 is 16 amino acids long. Trimming stripped 6 bases from V and 2 bases from J, with 16 bases between. The DNA for the CDR3 is TGTGCCAGCAGCCAAGATGAGATCGGAAACACCGGGGAGCTGTTTTTT. It translates to CASSQDEIGNTGELFF. Together with reference TRBV2 and TRBJ2-2, the CDR3 gives the full variable domain: EPEVTQTPSHQVTQMGQEVILRCVPISNHLYFYWYRQILGQKVEFLVSFYNNEISEKSEIFDDQFSVERPDGSNFTLKIRSTKLEDSAMYFCASSQDEIGNTGELFFGEGSRLTVL.

This clonotype was observed a few times. V usage is TRBV7-3 and J usage is TRBJ2-5; TRBD1 matches 7 bases. CDR1 and CDR2 (germline): SGHTA, FQGTGA. The CDR3 runs to 14 residues. V lost 5 bases, J lost 7 bases, and 10 bases stayed unmatched. The CDR3, as DNA: TGTGCCAGCAGCCCGCCCGACAGGGAAAGGACCCAGTACTTC. Translated: CASSPPDRERTQYF.

CDR3 in DNA: TGCGCCAGCAGCTTGGAACGGATCCCTCAAGAGACCCAGTACTTC. Protein product: CASSLERIPQETQYF. The chain uses TRBV5-1 and TRBJ2-5; no definite D call. The V end lost 0 bases, the J end lost 2 bases, and 11 bases lay between the germline ends. Germline V lookup: CDR1 SGHRS, CDR2 YFSETQ. CDR3 length equals 15 residues.

The CDR3 protein is CSATGSGRLGANVLTF. CDR3 bases: TGCAGTGCCACGGGTAGCGGGAGATTGGGGGCCAACGTCCTGACTTTC. V gene TRBV20-1 combines with J gene TRBJ2-6; 9 bases agree with TRBD2. J was trimmed by 4 bases and V by 6 bases; bases with no gene match: 10. The germline CDR1 and CDR2 sequences are DFQATT and SNEGSKA (reference sequence). The CDR3 totals 16 residues.

This CDR3 reads CAWSQRDGGELFF. The CDR3 DNA reads TGTGCCTGGAGTCAACGGGATGGCGGGGAGCTGTTTTTT. The chain carries TRBV7-3 and TRBJ2-2, with D possibly matching TRBD2 (5 bases). Germline CDR1 and CDR2: SGHTA and FQGTGA. Between the trimmed V and J ends, which lost 11 bases and 7 bases, there was a span of 17 bases. The CDR3 is made up of 13 amino acids.

This clonotype was seen once. The gene calls are TRBV15 and TRBJ2-7, with D possibly being TRBD1 (6 bases). Trimming cost V 4 bases and J 2 bases, with 9 bases left between them. The CDR3 is 13 amino acids. CDR1 LNHNV and CDR2 YYDKDF come from the germline V gene (reference sequence). The CDR3 DNA follows: TGTGCCACCAGCACCAGGGGAACCTACGAGCAGTACTTC. It translates to CATSTRGTYEQYF.

This rearrangement joins TRBV2 to TRBJ1-2, with D tentatively TRBD1 (6 bases). Per germline, CDR1 SNHLY and CDR2 FYNNEI. Trimming shortened V by 4 bases and J by 9 bases, and 12 bases separated the two germline ends. The CDR3 contains 12 residues. The CDR3 spells CASSAGGRSYTF. For the CDR3, the DNA is TGTGCCAGCAGTGCCGGGGGGCGCAGCTACACCTTC.

V usage is TRBV7-2 and J usage is TRBJ2-2; 7 bases are a match to TRBD1. The CDR3 consists of 15 residues. V shed 5 bases and J 5 bases; nucleotides not matched to a gene: 8. CDR1 is SGHTA, CDR2 FQGNSA, per germline. CDR3 nucleotide sequence: TGTGCCAGCAGCGTAAACAGGGGTGGGACCGGGGAGCTGTTTTTT. Encoded protein: CASSVNRGGTGELFF.

This clonotype was counted ten times or more. For the CDR3, the DNA is TGCAGTGCGACCCGACTAGTGCCCCAAGAGACCCAGTACTTC. This codes for CSATRLVPQETQYF. The rearrangement links TRBV20-1 to TRBJ2-5, with a weak D call TRBD2 (6 bases). The CDR3 has 14 amino acids. CDR1 and CDR2 (germline): DFQATT, SNEGSKA (reference sequence). With 6 bases removed from V and 1 base from J, the gap between germline ends came to 15 bases.

The chain combines TRBV12-3 or TRBV12-4 with TRBJ1-3, with D possibly TRBD1 on 6 matching bases. Trimming took off 6 bases at V and 5 bases at J, with 14 bases between the two ends. This CDR3 has 14 residues. The CDR3 DNA reads TGTGCCAGCAGGGAGGGGACATCAAGAAACACCATATATTTT. Protein product: CASREGTSRNTIYF.

Comment on this clonotype: The missing conserved phenylalanine or tryptophan at the end of this CDR3 makes a read error likely. V gene TRBV10-3 combines with J gene TRBJ1-5; the D is unclear. The CDR3 is 13 residues long. Germline loops: CDR1 ENHRY, CDR2 SYGVKD. This CDR3 is CASSDLTRQPQHS. The CDR3 DNA reads as TGTGCCAGCAGTGACCTGACACGGCAGCCCCAGCATTCT.

The chain joins TRBV7-3 to TRBJ2-6; D gene unclear. There are 16 residues in the CDR3. Trimming shortened V by 0 bases and J by 5 bases, and 11 bases separated the two germline ends. Per germline, CDR1 SGHTA and CDR2 FQGTGA. Here the CDR3 reads CASSLTPPDRANVLTF. CDR3 DNA sequence: TGTGCCAGCAGCTTAACTCCGCCTGACAGGGCCAACGTCCTGACTTTC.

This chain connects TRBV5-5 to TRBJ1-5, with 9 nucleotides matching TRBD1. This CDR3 contains 16 residues. The germline V gene has CDR1 SGHKS and CDR2 YYEKEE (reference sequence). Trimming at V came to 0 bases and at J to 7 bases, leaving 8 bases not matched to a gene. CDR3 in DNA: TGTGCCAGCAGCTTGGCCGGGACAGGGCTCCGGCAGCCCCAGCATTTT. Translation gives CASSLAGTGLRQPQHF.

This clonotype was detected ten times or more. The chain uses TRBV6-5 and TRBJ1-5; 8 bases fit TRBD1. The germline V gene has CDR1 MNHEY and CDR2 SVGAGI. The CDR3 totals 14 residues. The V and J ends lost 4 bases and 5 bases, in that order; junction bases with no gene match: 4. The CDR3 coding sequence is TGTGCCAGCAGTTTCGACAGGGGAGATCAGCCCCAGCATTTT. Amino acid sequence: CASSFDRGDQPQHF.